This T cell receptor (beta chain) was sequenced during a study of long-term antiretroviral therapy in people with HIV. This clone was observed once. Its antigen is as yet unknown. Study-level findings and limits: After ART, diversity increased yet remained lower than transplant donor controls. HIV repertoires showed narrower CDR3 length ranges than controls.

Survey level was the resolution at which the v3.0 immunoSEQ assay ran. Sequenced by immunoSEQ multiplex PCR; TCRdb stores in-frame clones only, minus some. The repertoire holds about 28,000 clones, with less than 85% as singletons. Sampling of each donor yielded at least one pre-ART PBMC sample and at least two post-ART PBMC samples. Here the sequenced sample was unsorted PBMCs, taken 0.3 years after starting antiretroviral therapy. The source is a man aged 35 to 55 with HIV.

The CDR3 coding sequence is TGTGCCAGCGGAACTCTAGCGCCCCAAGAGACCCAGTACTTC. This codes for CASGTLAPQETQYF. The V and J genes are TRBV28 and TRBJ2-5, with D maybe TRBD2 (6 bases). Germline V CDR1 and CDR2: MDHEN, SYDVKM. The ends were cut back, 8 bases at V and 1 base at J, with 14 bases in the middle. The CDR3 is 14 residues long.